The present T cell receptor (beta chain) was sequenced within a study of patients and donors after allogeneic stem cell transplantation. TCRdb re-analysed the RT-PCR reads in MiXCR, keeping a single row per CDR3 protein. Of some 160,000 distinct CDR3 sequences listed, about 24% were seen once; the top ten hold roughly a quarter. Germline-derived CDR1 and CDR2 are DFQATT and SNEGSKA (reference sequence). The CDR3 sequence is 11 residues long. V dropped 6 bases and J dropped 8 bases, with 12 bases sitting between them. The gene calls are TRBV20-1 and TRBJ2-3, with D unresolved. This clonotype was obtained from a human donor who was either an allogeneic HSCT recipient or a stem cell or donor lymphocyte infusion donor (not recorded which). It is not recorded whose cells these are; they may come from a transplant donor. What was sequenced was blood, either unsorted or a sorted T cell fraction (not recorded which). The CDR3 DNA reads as TGCAGTGCCATTGGGATTGCTACGCAGTATTTT. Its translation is CSAIGIATQYF.